This TCR beta chain was obtained from a study of shared clonotypes between healthy human individuals. TCRdb's copy holds only in-frame clones and misses some; the assay was immunoSEQ multiplex PCR. The table records roughly 810,000 clones, roughly 96% of them present only once. CD8 cells regarded as naive lacked CD45RO, were positively chosen for CCR7, and omitted terminally differentiated effector memory CD45RA+ cells. The clonotype originates from a man in his thirties or forties in good health. Sequencing was performed on naive CD8+ T cells sorted from blood.

As DNA, the CDR3 is TGTGCCAGCAGCCAAATGATCCAAGAGACCCAGTACTTC. This gives the protein CASSQMIQETQYF. The chain uses TRBV7-9 and TRBJ2-5, with no clear D. V was trimmed by 5 bases and J by 1 base, leaving 8 bases between them. Germline-derived CDR1 and CDR2 are SEHNR and FQNEAQ (reference sequence). The CDR3 runs 13 residues.